The 21 T cell receptor beta chains below were found in one sample sequenced in a study of blood T cell repertoires in COVID-19. The protocol was immunoSEQ multiplex PCR, while the TCRdb copy is restricted to in-frame clones and leaves out a portion. Of about 270,000 clones detected, around 87% appear once; the ten largest clones hold around 2%. The sequencing input was PBMCs or T cells enriched from blood (not recorded which). These receptors all come from a woman younger than 35 who had recovered from COVID-19.

The chain recombines TRBV19 with TRBJ2-5, with TRBD2 as a possible D gene (6 bases). The CDR3 consists of 14 residues. Germline CDR1 LNHDA, CDR2 SQIVND (reference sequence). Trimming cost V 8 bases and J 5 bases, with 18 bases left between them. CDR3 residues: CASGGDLAWETQYF. The CDR3 DNA is TGTGCCAGTGGCGGGGACCTAGCATGGGAGACCCAGTACTTC.

In DNA, the CDR3 is TGCGCCAGCAGCTTCGGACAGGCTGCCAACGCAGGAGGAGGCTACACCTTC. Translation: CASSFGQAANAGGGYTF. This chain joins TRBV5-1 and TRBJ1-2; 7 nucleotides match TRBD1. Per the germline V gene, CDR1 is SGHRS and CDR2 is YFSETQ. Losses at the gene ends were 2 bases for V and 8 bases for J; bases not matched to a gene: 18. The CDR3 is 17 residues long. The full variable domain, in which reference TRBV5-1 and TRBJ1-2 provide the parts outside the CDR3, is KAGVTQTPRYLIKTRGQQVTLSCSPISGHRSVSWYQQTPGQGLQFLFEYFSETQRNKGNFPGRFSGRQFSNSRSEMNVSTLELGDSALYLCASSFGQAANAGGGYTFGSGTRLTVV.

V gene TRBV5-5 combines with J gene TRBJ1-5, with D possibly TRBD1 on 5 matching bases. The CDR3 loop spans 15 amino acids. Germline V gene sequence: CDR1 SGHKS, CDR2 YYEKEE (reference sequence). V dropped 2 bases and J dropped 4 bases, with 13 bases sitting between them. The CDR3 loop reads CASSLTGLLNQPQHF. CDR3 bases: TGTGCCAGCAGCTTAACGGGACTCCTGAATCAGCCCCAGCATTTT.

The J gene is TRBJ2-7, the V gene TRBV5-1, with 8 bases matching TRBD1. Germline loops: CDR1 SGHRS, CDR2 YFSETQ. This CDR3 spans 15 amino acids. V lost 4 bases and J lost 6; bases outside the gene matches: 12. The CDR3 nucleotides read TGCGCCAGCAGCCTAGAGAACACACAGGGGGGCGAGCAGTACTTC. Residues: CASSLENTQGGEQYF.

The rearrangement links TRBV2 to TRBJ2-5; tentative D call: TRBD2 (6 bases). Germline values: CDR1 SNHLY, CDR2 FYNNEI. The CDR3 totals 15 residues. V was shortened by 9 bases and J by 4 bases, with 21 bases between the two germline ends. This CDR3 is CARTRTTHGGETQYF. In DNA, the CDR3 is TGTGCCAGGACGCGCACGACCCACGGGGGAGAGACCCAGTACTTC.

V usage is TRBV6-1 and J usage is TRBJ2-7, with 9 positions matching TRBD1. J gave up 2 bases and V 2 bases, and 4 bases lay outside the gene matches. CDR3 length: 15 amino acids. In germline, CDR1 is MNHNS, CDR2 SASEGT. The CDR3 protein is CASSETGTGPYEQYF. CDR3 nucleotides: TGTGCCAGCAGTGAAACCGGGACAGGGCCCTACGAGCAGTACTTC.

V usage is TRBV28 and J usage is TRBJ2-1, with TRBD2 identical over 10 bases. The germline CDR1 and CDR2 sequences are MDHEN and SYDVKM. J gave up 8 bases and V 3 bases, and 7 bases lay outside the gene matches. The CDR3 is 15 residues long. CDR3 nucleotide sequence: TGTGCCAGCAGTTTTCCTAGCGGGGGCAGAGATGAGCAGTTCTTC. Protein product: CASSFPSGGRDEQFF.

CDR3 amino acids: CASSQDFSYEQYF. CDR3 in DNA: TGTGCCAGCAGCCAGGACTTCTCCTACGAGCAGTACTTC. This sequence joins TRBV5-4 and TRBJ2-7; tentative D call: TRBD2 (5 bases). This CDR3 spans 13 amino acids. Germline lookup yields CDR1 SGHNT and CDR2 YYREEE (reference sequence). V lost 4 bases, J lost 0 bases, and 8 bases lay in between.

The chain employs TRBV12-1 and TRBJ1-2. TRBV12-1 is a pseudogene. This CDR3 comprises 14 residues. This CDR3 reads CASSVHPPRGGYTF. CDR3 in DNA: TGTGCCAGCAGCGTCCACCCCCCGCGGGGAGGCTACACCTTC.

This clone was observed once. The chain combines TRBV28 with TRBJ1-3; a weak D match, TRBD1 (5 bases). CDR3 length equals 16 residues. With 6 bases removed from V and 0 bases from J, the gap between germline ends came to 15 bases. Germline CDR1 reads MDHEN; CDR2 reads SYDVKM. The CDR3 DNA is TGTGCCAGCAGGCCGGCGGGGGTCTACTCTGGAAACACCATATATTTT. Its protein product is CASRPAGVYSGNTIYF.

For the CDR3, the DNA is TGTGCCAGCAGCTCAAGGGGACAGGAACAAAACATTCAGTACTTC. Protein: CASSSRGQEQNIQYF. The genes are TRBV21-1 and TRBJ2-4; the table's D call, TRBD1, has no DNA check behind it. TRBV21-1 is a recognized pseudogene. This CDR3 contains 15 residues.

This clone is a singleton in its sample. This CDR3 is CASSLATSGGPYNEQFF. In DNA form, the CDR3 reads TGTGCCAGCAGCTTAGCGACTAGCGGGGGGCCTTACAATGAGCAGTTCTTC. The rearrangement joins TRBV7-9 to TRBJ2-1, with 13 positions matching TRBD2. The CDR3 runs 17 residues. Germline CDR1 is SEHNR and CDR2 is FQNEAQ (reference sequence). Losses at the gene ends were 0 bases for V and 4 bases for J; bases not matched to a gene: 3.

This sequence joins TRBV18 and TRBJ1-4; 7 nucleotides agree with TRBD1. CDR3 length: 13 amino acids. Trimming at V came to 5 bases and at J to 5 bases, leaving 2 bases not matched to a gene. Germline CDR1 and CDR2: KGHSH and LQKENI. The CDR3 region is CASSTQGNEKLFF. CDR3 bases: TGTGCCAGCTCAACACAGGGGAATGAAAAACTGTTTTTT.

This chain connects TRBV4-1 to TRBJ1-1, with a tentative D call TRBD1 (6 bases). The CDR3 runs 16 residues. The germline V and J ends were trimmed by 1 base and 4 bases, with 16 bases remaining between them. Germline loops: CDR1 MGHRA, CDR2 YSYEKL. The CDR3 reads CASSQVQTGSFTEAFF. The CDR3 region has the DNA TGCGCCAGCAGCCAAGTCCAGACAGGCTCGTTCACTGAAGCTTTCTTT.

The gene calls are TRBV2 and TRBJ1-2, with D hard to call. Per germline, CDR1 SNHLY and CDR2 FYNNEI. The CDR3 is made up of 11 amino acids. V lost 6 bases to trimming and J lost 7 bases, with 9 bases between them. The CDR3 bases are TGTGCCAGCAGGAGCTTTGGTGGCTACACCTTC. Its protein product is CASRSFGGYTF. Supplemented by reference TRBV2 and TRBJ1-2, the full variable domain reads EPEVTQTPSHQVTQMGQEVILRCVPISNHLYFYWYRQILGQKVEFLVSFYNNEISEKSEIFDDQFSVERPDGSNFTLKIRSTKLEDSAMYFCASRSFGGYTFGSGTRLTVV.

The chain joins TRBV7-9 to TRBJ2-1, with TRBD1 matching 7 bases. From germline, CDR1 is SEHNR and CDR2 FQNEAQ (reference sequence). Trimming took 5 bases from V and 0 from J; bases not matched to a gene: 7. The CDR3 covers 16 residues. CDR3 amino acids: CASSPRGTSSYNEQFF. Written as DNA, the CDR3 is TGTGCCAGCAGCCCCAGGGGGACGAGCTCCTACAATGAGCAGTTCTTC.

The chain joins TRBV5-4 to TRBJ1-1; TRBD1 matches at 8 bases. The CDR3 has 16 amino acids. Trimming took 0 bases from V and 5 from J; bases not matched to a gene: 9. In germline, CDR1 is SGHNT, CDR2 YYREEE (reference sequence). The CDR3 DNA is TGTGCCAGCAGCTTGGTTCCGACAGGGGAGGGTACTGAAGCTTTCTTT. It encodes CASSLVPTGEGTEAFF.

V and J are TRBV3-1 (or the pseudogene TRBV3-2) and TRBJ1-1; no firm D call. The CDR3 runs to 15 residues. CDR1 and CDR2 from the germline V gene are LGHDT and YNNKEL (reference sequence). Between the trimmed V and J ends, which lost 4 bases and 1 base, there was a span of 13 bases. This CDR3 is CASSLSQRRNTEAFF. CDR3 nucleotide sequence: TGTGCCAGCAGCCTGTCCCAGCGGCGGAACACTGAAGCTTTCTTT.

The chain joins TRBV28 to TRBJ1-1, with D unclear. The V and J ends lost 5 bases and 4 bases respectively, with 11 bases between them. CDR1 is MDHEN and CDR2 is SYDVKM in the germline V gene. The CDR3 extends over 13 amino acids. The chain's CDR3 is CASSLTTGTEAFF. The CDR3 bases are TGTGCCAGCAGTCTTACCACGGGCACTGAAGCTTTCTTT.

The chain combines TRBV7-9 with TRBJ2-5, with 7 bases fitting TRBD2. In germline, CDR1 is SEHNR, CDR2 FQNEAQ (reference sequence). The CDR3 spans 15 residues. V lost 2 bases and J lost 1; bases outside the gene matches: 4. The CDR3, as DNA: TGTGCCAGCAGCTTACCGCGGGGGATCCAAGAGACCCAGTACTTC. It specifies CASSLPRGIQETQYF. Looking up the rest from reference TRBV7-9 and TRBJ2-5 gives the full variable domain: DTGVSQNPRHKITKRGQNVTFRCDPISEHNRLYWYRQTLGQGPEFLTYFQNEAQLEKSRLLSDRFSAERPKGSFSTLEIQRTEQGDSAMYLCASSLPRGIQETQYFGPGTRLLVL.

This chain joins TRBV29-1 and TRBJ2-5; no firm D call. Looked up from germline, CDR1 is SQVTM and CDR2 is ANQGSEA. Trimming left V 7 bases short and J 1 base short, with 10 bases between. The CDR3 loop spans 12 amino acids. The CDR3 loop reads CSAGYTQETQYF. CDR3 DNA sequence: TGCAGCGCCGGGTACACCCAAGAGACCCAGTACTTC. The complete variable domain, with remaining parts taken from reference TRBV29-1 and TRBJ2-5, reads SAVISQKPSRDICQRGTSLTIQCQVDSQVTMMFWYRQQPGQSLTLIATANQGSEATYESGFVIDKFPISRPNLTFSTLTVSNMSPEDSSIYLCSAGYTQETQYFGPGTRLLVL.